The clone carrying this T cell receptor beta chain was seen a handful of times. Antigen: not known. Trimming cost V 0 bases and J 2 bases; bases outside gene matches: 7. CDR3 size: 16 residues. Looked up from germline, CDR1 is MNHNY and CDR2 is SVGAGI (reference sequence). This entry belongs to a study of PD-L1 blockade in urothelial cancer. For the study at large: Peripheral blood specimens exhibited a median yield of approximately 140,000 T cells. Findings and caveats of the study: Blood clones associated with the tumor expanded more at 3 weeks in durable-benefit patients.

Time point: pretreatment peripheral blood. Locally advanced or metastatic urothelial carcinoma was diagnosed in the patients. Spiking of synthetic TCR analog templates was performed in each PCR. Here immunoSEQ multiplex PCR was the method, and the copy in TCRdb shows in-frame clones only, minus some. The top ten clones hold 1% to 1.5% of a sample with about 52,000 clones, about 80% of them seen once. The clonotype was recovered from a man in his fifties or sixties with urothelial cancer. The chain carries TRBV6-6 and TRBJ2-7, with 7 bases that match TRBD2. The starting material was PBMCs, obtained around atezolizumab (anti-PD-L1) treatment. CDR3 amino acids: CASSYSRLASAYEQYF. The CDR3 DNA is TGTGCCAGCAGTTACTCGAGACTAGCATCAGCCTACGAGCAGTACTTC.